This TCR beta chain was observed in a study of shared clonotypes between healthy human individuals. Findings of the study overall: Clonotype sharing across donors was expected to vary with sequencing depth. Approximately 4.6% of naive CD4 clonotypes were shared across a handful of donors.

Points on this clone: Its antigen remains unknown.

Naivety among CD8 cells was defined by CD45RO negativity and positive CCR7 selection, thereby excluding terminally differentiated effector memory CD45RA+ cells. The data were produced by immunoSEQ multiplex PCR, yet TCRdb's version contains in-frame clones alone and is incomplete. Of about 2.1 million clones listed, 90% to 95% were seen once; the top ten hold about 1.7%. This CDR3 is built from 12 residues. V was cut by 11 bases and J by 3 bases, with 14 bases left in between. Germline CDR1 reads SEHNR; CDR2 reads FQNEAQ (reference sequence). This clonotype was obtained from a man between 18 and 29 years old in good health. Some clones in this sample may be carry-over from other donors' samples. The chain employs TRBV7-9 and TRBJ2-7; perhaps TRBD2 as D (5 bases). Sequencing was carried out using naive CD8+ T cells from PBMCs. The CDR3 DNA reads as TGTGCCCTAGCAACCGAACGCTACGAGCAGTACTTC. Amino acids: CALATERYEQYF.